Below are 29 T cell receptor beta chains sequenced from a single sample in a study of T cell repertoires in cytomegalovirus infection. One entry per CDR3 protein, called by TCRdb with MiXCR from the reads. Found here are fewer than 300,000 distinct CDR3 sequences, 20% to 30% of them singletons; the top ten hold approximately 14%. The sample was PBMCs. The receptors were gathered from a human donor in good health (CMV status not recorded). Some clones in this sample may be carry-over from other donors' samples.

A note on this clonotype: A clone one base away is much larger, so this may be a read error. This chain uses TRBV28 with TRBJ1-5; the D is unclear. The CDR3 is 13 residues long. V dropped 7 bases and J dropped 5 bases, with 12 bases sitting between them. CDR1 and CDR2 from the germline V gene are MDHEN and SYDVKM. Written as DNA, the CDR3 is TGTGCCAGCACAGCCAGTTACGATCAGCCCCAGCATTTT. Its protein is CASTASYDQPQHF. The full variable domain, rest sourced from reference TRBV28 and TRBJ1-5, is DVKVTQSSRYLVKRTGEKVFLECVQDMDHENMFWYRQDPGLGLRLIYFSYDVKMKEKGDIPEGYSVSREKKERFSLILESASTNQTSMYLCASTASYDQPQHFGDGTRLSIL.

The J gene is TRBJ2-7, the V gene TRBV20-1, with D possibly called TRBD1 or TRBD2 (5 bases each). Trimming took off 5 bases at V and 7 bases at J, with 21 bases between the two ends. CDR3 size: 14 residues. Germline CDR1 and CDR2: DFQATT and SNEGSKA (reference sequence). The CDR3 region has the DNA TGCAGTGCTTACGGGGCTTTGGCAGTGGGAGAGCAGTACTTC. It yields the protein CSAYGALAVGEQYF.

This clonotype was counted ten times or more. This chain connects TRBV11-2 to TRBJ2-6; D is uncertain. Germline V CDR1 and CDR2: SGHAT, FQNNGV. The CDR3 has 16 amino acids. V was shortened by 3 bases and J by 0 bases, with 9 bases between the two germline ends. The CDR3 region is CASSFREVSGANVLTF. CDR3 nucleotide sequence: TGTGCCAGCAGCTTTAGAGAGGTCTCTGGGGCCAACGTCCTGACTTTC.

This rearrangement joins TRBV29-1 to TRBJ2-7; 9 nucleotides match TRBD2. Trimming at V came to 4 bases and at J to 4 bases, leaving 8 bases not matched to a gene. The CDR3 has 14 residues. CDR1 is SQVTM and CDR2 is ANQGSEA in the germline V gene. The CDR3 region is CSVAAGGPGYEQYF. DNA of the CDR3: TGCAGCGTTGCTGCGGGAGGGCCGGGATACGAGCAGTACTTC.

The CDR3 here is CASSETPRGPQHF. The CDR3 bases are TGCGCCAGCAGTGAAACACCCAGGGGGCCCCAGCATTTT. This rearrangement joins TRBV10-2 to TRBJ1-5, with D tentatively TRBD1 (6 bases). V was pared by 3 bases and J by 9 bases, with 12 bases between. The CDR3 covers 13 residues. Germline CDR1 is WSHSY and CDR2 is SAAADI.

This clonotype was detected many times. The chain couples TRBV7-2 to TRBJ1-2; the match to TRBD1 covers 7 bases. The CDR3 totals 14 residues. From germline, CDR1 is SGHTA and CDR2 FQGNSA. V lost 3 bases, J lost 3 bases, and 4 bases stayed unmatched. CDR3 region: CASSFQGGDYGYTF. The CDR3 DNA sequence: TGTGCCAGCAGCTTCCAAGGGGGCGACTATGGCTACACCTTC.

The chain is built from TRBV11-2 and TRBJ2-3, with TRBD1 as a possible D gene (6 bases). Trimming took off 5 bases at V and 7 bases at J, with 19 bases between the two ends. This CDR3 region has 15 residues. Germline V gene lookup returns CDR1 SGHAT and CDR2 FQNNGV. CDR3 loop: CASSPGTHLMNTQYF. CDR3 in DNA: TGTGCCAGCAGCCCGGGGACACACCTCATGAATACGCAGTATTTT.

The rearrangement uses TRBV7-2 and TRBJ2-1; no clear D gene. Between the trimmed V and J ends, which lost 4 bases and 10 bases, there was a span of 8 bases. The CDR3 has 11 amino acids. Looked up from germline, CDR1 is SGHTA and CDR2 is FQGNSA. The CDR3: CASSWLYEQFF. CDR3 in DNA: TGTGCCAGCAGCTGGTTATACGAGCAGTTCTTC.

This clonotype was observed many times. The genes are TRBV7-2 and TRBJ1-3; D gene unclear. The length of the CDR3 is 16 residues. Trimming left V 1 base short and J 0 bases short, with 10 bases between. Germline loops: CDR1 SGHTA, CDR2 FQGNSA. In nucleotides, the CDR3 is TGTGCCAGCAGCTTAGTTGGAACTAGCTCTGGAAACACCATATATTTT. This sequence encodes CASSLVGTSSGNTIYF.

This clonotype was recorded a few times. J is TRBJ2-7 and V is TRBV20-1; unclear D gene. Germline values: CDR1 DFQATT, CDR2 SNEGSKA (reference sequence). The CDR3 consists of 14 residues. V dropped 3 bases and J dropped 0 bases, with 12 bases sitting between them. CDR3 sequence (DNA): TGCAGTGCTAGGCTCGGCGAGAGCTCCTACGAGCAGTACTTC. It yields the protein CSARLGESSYEQYF.

This clonotype was counted a few times. The chain recombines TRBV10-3 with TRBJ2-7; 9 nucleotides match TRBD1. V lost 7 bases and J lost 5; bases outside the gene matches: 6. Germline assignment: CDR1 ENHRY and CDR2 SYGVKD. CDR3 size: 13 residues. Written as DNA, the CDR3 is TGTGCCATCACCGCGACAGGGGGTGACGAGCAGTACTTC. Translated, it gives CAITATGGDEQYF.

This clonotype was observed many times. This chain connects TRBV12-3 or TRBV12-4 to TRBJ1-1, with 9 positions matching TRBD1. This CDR3 spans 14 amino acids. The ends lost 8 bases at V and 4 bases at J; junction bases unmatched: 8. The CDR3 protein is CASLRGQGGTEAFF. CDR3 sequence (DNA): TGTGCCAGCTTGAGGGGACAGGGCGGCACTGAAGCTTTCTTT.

The chain has TRBV7-2 and TRBJ1-2, with TRBD1 identical over 9 bases. Unmatched junction bases numbered 5, after V lost 4 bases and J lost 8 bases. CDR1 and CDR2 from the germline V gene are SGHTA and FQGNSA. The CDR3 is 13 amino acids. CDR3 nucleotides: TGTGCCAGCAGCTGGGACAGGGAGGGAGGCTACACCTTC. Its translation: CASSWDREGGYTF. Together with reference TRBV7-2 and TRBJ1-2, the CDR3 gives the full variable domain: GAGVSQSPSNKVTEKGKDVELRCDPISGHTALYWYRQSLGQGLEFLIYFQGNSAPDKSGLPSDRFSAERTGGSVSTLTIQRTQQEDSAVYLCASSWDREGGYTFGSGTRLTVV.

This clonotype was found a few times. The chain recombines TRBV14 with TRBJ2-7; D is undetermined. Looked up from germline, CDR1 is SGHDN and CDR2 is FVKESK. There are 14 residues in the CDR3. Deletions cut 3 bases from V and 7 bases from J, with 16 bases between. CDR3 sequence: CASSQDLILGEQYF. The CDR3 DNA follows: TGTGCCAGCAGCCAGGACCTAATTTTGGGAGAGCAGTACTTC.

This clonotype has a single count. A read error may produce the germline difference seen at one junction end. V is TRBV5-5 and J is TRBJ2-3, with 8 bases that match TRBD1. The CDR3 extends over 17 amino acids. Germline CDR1 is SGHKS and CDR2 is YYEKEE (reference sequence). The CDR3 DNA reads TGTGACAGCAGCTACTGGACAGGGTGGGGAGGCACAGATACGCAGTATTTT. Encoded protein: CDSSYWTGWGGTDTQYF.

The chain uses TRBV12-3 or TRBV12-4 and TRBJ1-2; D ambiguous. V was pared by 2 bases and J by 13 bases, with 17 bases between. This CDR3 comprises 13 residues. Here the CDR3 DNA reads TGTGCCAGCAGTTTACCGTTAACCGCGGCTACCACCTTC. This codes for CASSLPLTAATTF.

This clonotype occurred many times. The rearrangement joins TRBV7-2 to TRBJ2-6, with D unclear. Per germline, CDR1 SGHTA and CDR2 FQGNSA. V gave up 3 bases and J gave up 1 base, with 7 bases separating them. The CDR3 consists of 15 residues. The CDR3 DNA sequence: TGTGCCAGCAGCTTTCGGGCGTCTGGGGCCAACGTCCTGACTTTC. Its protein product is CASSFRASGANVLTF.

This clonotype showed up just a few times. The chain recombines TRBV6-4 with TRBJ2-3; unclear D gene. Germline CDR1 MRHNA, CDR2 SNTAGT. The CDR3 sequence is 13 residues long. V was cut by 6 bases and J by 9 bases, with 16 bases left in between. CDR3 protein: CASSENLRGTQYF. The CDR3 DNA follows: TGTGCCAGCAGCGAGAACTTACGTGGCACGCAGTATTTT.

This clonotype appeared many times. The rearrangement links TRBV29-1 to TRBJ1-1; the D is unclear. From germline, CDR1 is SQVTM and CDR2 ANQGSEA. This CDR3 contains 13 residues. Trimming took 5 bases from V and 0 from J, leaving 10 bases between them. CDR3 in amino acids: CSVSLGMNTEAFF. CDR3 bases: TGCAGCGTTAGTTTAGGGATGAACACTGAAGCTTTCTTT.

The sample holds many counts of this clonotype. The rearrangement links TRBV14 to TRBJ2-2; 7 nucleotides agree with TRBD1. CDR1 and CDR2 (germline): SGHDN, FVKESK. Losses at the gene ends were 4 bases for V and 5 bases for J; bases not matched to a gene: 4. The CDR3 has 14 amino acids. CDR3 amino acids: CASSRTRGTGELFF. As DNA, the CDR3 is TGTGCCAGCAGCCGAACCAGGGGGACCGGGGAGCTGTTTTTT.

This clonotype was counted many times. The chain employs TRBV12-3 or TRBV12-4 and TRBJ1-5; 10 bases fit TRBD1. This CDR3 is built from 15 residues. The junction had 4 bases not matched to a gene; V was cut back by 2 bases and J by 6 bases. CDR3 bases: TGTGCCAGCAGTTTAAGGGACAGGGGCACTCAGCCCCAGCATTTT. It codes for CASSLRDRGTQPQHF.

This clonotype has a handful of counts. The V gene is TRBV12-3 or TRBV12-4, the J gene TRBJ2-2; 9 bases are shared with TRBD2. V shed 6 bases, J shed 0 bases, and the junction held 8 bases outside the gene matches. This CDR3 comprises 17 residues. The chain's CDR3 is CASSSRTSAANTGELFF. In nucleotides, the CDR3 is TGTGCCAGCAGCTCCCGGACTAGCGCGGCGAACACCGGGGAGCTGTTTTTT.

The chain links TRBV2 to TRBJ2-7; D tentatively fits TRBD1 or TRBD2 (6 bases each). In germline, CDR1 is SNHLY, CDR2 FYNNEI. V was pared by 4 bases and J by 4 bases, with 23 bases between. This CDR3 is built from 17 residues. CDR3 protein: CASSGSDLIKGGYEQYF. Here the CDR3 DNA reads TGTGCCAGCAGTGGCTCGGACCTTATTAAGGGGGGTTACGAGCAGTACTTC.

The rearrangement joins TRBV14 to TRBJ1-4; no firm D call. Germline V gene lookup returns CDR1 SGHDN and CDR2 FVKESK. Between the trimmed V and J ends, which lost 1 base and 4 bases, there was a span of 10 bases. The CDR3 is 15 amino acids. Here the CDR3 reads CASSQVVGINEKLFF. CDR3 coding DNA: TGTGCCAGCAGCCAAGTAGTCGGGATTAATGAAAAACTGTTTTTT.

This clonotype appeared a few times. J is TRBJ2-6 and V is TRBV28, with TRBD2 as a possible D gene (5 bases). Between the trimmed V and J ends, which lost 8 bases and 4 bases, there was a span of 15 bases. The CDR3 length is 15 residues. CDR1 is MDHEN and CDR2 is SYDVKM in the germline V gene. As DNA, the CDR3 is TGTGCCAGCTCTAAGGTCCCGGGAGGGGCCAACGTCCTGACTTTC. Protein sequence: CASSKVPGGANVLTF. The entire variable domain, with the rest obtained from reference TRBV28 and TRBJ2-6, is as follows: DVKVTQSSRYLVKRTGEKVFLECVQDMDHENMFWYRQDPGLGLRLIYFSYDVKMKEKGDIPEGYSVSREKKERFSLILESASTNQTSMYLCASSKVPGGANVLTFGAGSRLTVL.

The V and J genes are TRBV6-6 and TRBJ2-4; TRBD1 agrees at 11 bases. Germline V gene data show CDR1 as MNHNY and CDR2 as SVGAGI (reference sequence). The trim removed 5 bases at V and 3 bases at J, leaving 6 bases unmatched. This CDR3 region has 16 residues. CDR3 coding DNA: TGTGCCAGCAGTAGAGGACAGGGGGCTGTCAAAAACATTCAGTACTTC. The encoded protein is CASSRGQGAVKNIQYF.

A few counts support this clonotype. CDR3: CASRPGTGAEQYF. CDR3 DNA: TGTGCCAGCAGACCCGGGACAGGGGCCGAGCAGTACTTC. The chain links TRBV28 to TRBJ2-7; 10 bases are shared with TRBD1. V lost 6 bases and J lost 6; bases outside the gene matches: 5. Germline V gene data show CDR1 as MDHEN and CDR2 as SYDVKM. The CDR3 covers 13 residues.

The chain uses TRBV6-5 and TRBJ1-1; D is ambiguous. This CDR3 has 15 residues. Germline CDR1 and CDR2: MNHEY and SVGAGI. V dropped 2 bases and J dropped 5 bases, with 15 bases sitting between them. CDR3 sequence reads: CASSYVSGIGTEAFF. In nucleotides, the CDR3 is TGTGCCAGCAGTTACGTTTCTGGGATTGGGACTGAAGCTTTCTTT.

The sample holds one count of this clonotype. V and J are TRBV18 and TRBJ2-3; the match to TRBD1 covers 9 bases. CDR3 length: 18 amino acids. V was clipped by 3 bases and J by 2 bases; unmatched bases: 12. Germline CDR1 KGHSH, CDR2 LQKENI. This CDR3 reads CASSPSFPGQGTTDTQYF. DNA for the CDR3: TGTGCCAGCTCACCTTCTTTTCCGGGACAGGGTACCACAGATACGCAGTATTTT.